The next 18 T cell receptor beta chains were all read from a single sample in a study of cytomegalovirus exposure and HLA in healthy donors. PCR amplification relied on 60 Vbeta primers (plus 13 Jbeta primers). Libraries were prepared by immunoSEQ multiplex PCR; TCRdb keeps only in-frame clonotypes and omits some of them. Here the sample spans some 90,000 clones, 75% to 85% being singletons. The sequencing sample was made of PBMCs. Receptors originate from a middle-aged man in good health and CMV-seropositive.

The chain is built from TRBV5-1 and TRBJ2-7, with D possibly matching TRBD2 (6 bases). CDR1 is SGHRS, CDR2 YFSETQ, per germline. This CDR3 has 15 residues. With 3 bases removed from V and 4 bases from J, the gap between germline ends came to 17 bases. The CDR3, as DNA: TGCGCCAGCAGCTGGGCGGTGGGGGAGGTTTACGAGCAGTACTTC. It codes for CASSWAVGEVYEQYF.

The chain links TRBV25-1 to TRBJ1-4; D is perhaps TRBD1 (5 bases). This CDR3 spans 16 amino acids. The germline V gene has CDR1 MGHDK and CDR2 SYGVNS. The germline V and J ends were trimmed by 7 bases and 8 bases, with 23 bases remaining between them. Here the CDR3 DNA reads TGTGCCAGCATGGGGAATTTCAGGTCGAAGGGGGAAAAACTGTTTTTT. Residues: CASMGNFRSKGEKLFF.

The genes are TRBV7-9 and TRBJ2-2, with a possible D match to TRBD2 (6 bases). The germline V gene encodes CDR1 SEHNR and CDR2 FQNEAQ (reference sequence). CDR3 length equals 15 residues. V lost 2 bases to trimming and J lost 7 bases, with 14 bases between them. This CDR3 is CASSLWRDILGELFF. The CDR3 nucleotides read TGTGCCAGCAGCTTATGGCGGGATATTCTCGGGGAGCTGTTTTTT.

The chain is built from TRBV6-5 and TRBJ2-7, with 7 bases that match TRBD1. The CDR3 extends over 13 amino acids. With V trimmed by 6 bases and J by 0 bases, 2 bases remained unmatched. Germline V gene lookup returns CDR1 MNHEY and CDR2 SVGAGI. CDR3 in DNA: TGTGCCAGCAGCAACAGGGGCTCCTACGAGCAGTACTTC. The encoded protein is CASSNRGSYEQYF.

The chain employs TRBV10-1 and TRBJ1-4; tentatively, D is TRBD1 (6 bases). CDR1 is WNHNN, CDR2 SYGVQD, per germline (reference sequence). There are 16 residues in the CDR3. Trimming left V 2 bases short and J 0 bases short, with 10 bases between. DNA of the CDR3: TGCGCCAGCAGTGAGATGGGGGCTGCAACTAATGAAAAACTGTTTTTT. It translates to CASSEMGAATNEKLFF.

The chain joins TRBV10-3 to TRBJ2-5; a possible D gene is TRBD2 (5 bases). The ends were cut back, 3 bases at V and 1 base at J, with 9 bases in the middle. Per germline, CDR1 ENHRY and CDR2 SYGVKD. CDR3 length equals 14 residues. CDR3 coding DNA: TGTGCCATCAGTGACCTAGCAGTCCAAGAGACCCAGTACTTC. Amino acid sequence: CAISDLAVQETQYF.

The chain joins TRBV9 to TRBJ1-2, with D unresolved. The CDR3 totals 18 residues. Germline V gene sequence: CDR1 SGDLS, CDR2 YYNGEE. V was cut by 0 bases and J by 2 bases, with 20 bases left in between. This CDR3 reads CASSVVGRLLVANYGYTF. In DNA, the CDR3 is TGTGCCAGCAGCGTAGTTGGTCGTCTACTCGTTGCGAACTATGGCTACACCTTC.

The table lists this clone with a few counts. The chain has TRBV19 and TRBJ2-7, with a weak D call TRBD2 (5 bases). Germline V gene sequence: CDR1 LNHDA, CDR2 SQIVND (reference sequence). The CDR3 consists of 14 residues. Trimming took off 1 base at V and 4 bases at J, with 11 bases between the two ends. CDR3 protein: CASSIVLGSYEQYF. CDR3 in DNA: TGTGCCAGTAGTATAGTTTTGGGGAGTTACGAGCAGTACTTC.

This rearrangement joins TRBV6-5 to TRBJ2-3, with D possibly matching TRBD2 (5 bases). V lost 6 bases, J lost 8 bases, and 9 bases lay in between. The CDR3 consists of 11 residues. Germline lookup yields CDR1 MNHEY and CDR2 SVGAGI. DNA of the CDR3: TGTGCCAGCAGCGGGGTGGGTACGCAGTATTTT. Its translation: CASSGVGTQYF.

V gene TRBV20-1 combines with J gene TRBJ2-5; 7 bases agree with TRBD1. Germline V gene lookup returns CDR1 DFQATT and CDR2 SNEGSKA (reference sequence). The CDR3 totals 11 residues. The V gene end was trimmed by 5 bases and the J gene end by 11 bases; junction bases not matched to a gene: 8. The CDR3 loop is CSALQGNEQYF. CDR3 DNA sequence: TGCAGTGCTCTACAGGGGAATGAGCAGTACTTC.

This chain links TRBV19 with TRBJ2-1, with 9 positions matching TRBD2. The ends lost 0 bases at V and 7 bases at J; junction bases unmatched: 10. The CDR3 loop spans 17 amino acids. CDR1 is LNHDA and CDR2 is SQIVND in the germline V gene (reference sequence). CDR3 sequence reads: CASSIDSAGGLSNEQFF. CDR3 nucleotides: TGTGCCAGTAGTATAGATTCCGCGGGAGGGCTAAGTAATGAGCAGTTCTTC.

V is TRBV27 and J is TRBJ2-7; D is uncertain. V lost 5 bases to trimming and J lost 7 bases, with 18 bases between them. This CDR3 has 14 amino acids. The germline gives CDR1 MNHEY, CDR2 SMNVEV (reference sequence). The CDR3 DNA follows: TGTGCCAGCAGTGTGACCCGGGTTTCTGCGGAGCAGTACTTC. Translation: CASSVTRVSAEQYF.

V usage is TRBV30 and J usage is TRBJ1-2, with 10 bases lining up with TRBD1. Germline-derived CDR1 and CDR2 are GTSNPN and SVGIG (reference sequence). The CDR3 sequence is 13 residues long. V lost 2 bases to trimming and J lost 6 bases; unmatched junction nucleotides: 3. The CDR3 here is CAWSRTGGDGYTF. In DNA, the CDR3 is TGTGCCTGGAGTCGGACAGGGGGAGATGGCTACACCTTC.

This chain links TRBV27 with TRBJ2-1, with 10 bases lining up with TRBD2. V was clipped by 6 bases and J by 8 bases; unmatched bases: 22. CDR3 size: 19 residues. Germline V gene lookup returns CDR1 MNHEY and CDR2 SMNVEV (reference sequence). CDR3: CASSRTWTSGLPSVHEQFF. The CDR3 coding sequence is TGTGCCAGCAGCCGAACTTGGACTAGCGGACTCCCGAGTGTCCATGAGCAGTTCTTC.

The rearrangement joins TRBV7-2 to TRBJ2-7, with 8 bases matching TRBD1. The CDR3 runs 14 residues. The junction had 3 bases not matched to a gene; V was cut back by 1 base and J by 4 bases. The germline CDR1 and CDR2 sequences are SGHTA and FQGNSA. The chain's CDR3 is CASSLEGQEYEQYF. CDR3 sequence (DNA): TGTGCCAGCAGCTTAGAGGGACAGGAGTACGAGCAGTACTTC.

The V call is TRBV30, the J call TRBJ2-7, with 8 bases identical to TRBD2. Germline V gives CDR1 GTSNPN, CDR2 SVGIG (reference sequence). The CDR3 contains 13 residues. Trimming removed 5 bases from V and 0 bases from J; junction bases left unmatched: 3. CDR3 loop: CAWWREDSYEQYF. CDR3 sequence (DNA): TGTGCCTGGTGGCGGGAGGACTCCTACGAGCAGTACTTC.

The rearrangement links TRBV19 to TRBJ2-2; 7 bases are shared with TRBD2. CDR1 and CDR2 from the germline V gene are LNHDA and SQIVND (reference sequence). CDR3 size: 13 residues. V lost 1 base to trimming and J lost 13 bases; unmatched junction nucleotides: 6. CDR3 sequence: CASSIGREGALFF. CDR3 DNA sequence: TGTGCCAGTAGTATAGGCAGGGAGGGTGCGCTGTTTTTT.

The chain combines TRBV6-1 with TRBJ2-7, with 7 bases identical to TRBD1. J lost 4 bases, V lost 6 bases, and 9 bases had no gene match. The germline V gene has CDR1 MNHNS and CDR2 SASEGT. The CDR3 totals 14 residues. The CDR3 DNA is TGTGCCAGCAGCCCAAAGGGACAGAGATACGAGCAGTACTTC. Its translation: CASSPKGQRYEQYF.